What follows are 9 T cell receptor beta chains derived from one specimen sequenced in a study of T cell changes during pregnancy in multiple sclerosis. Produced via immunoSEQ multiplex PCR; TCRdb's table is partial and in-frame only. The table records nearly 80,000 clones, approximately 90% of them present only once. The sequences come from CD4+ T cells from peripheral blood mononuclear cells, collected before pregnancy. These receptors came from a female donor with multiple sclerosis, enrolled in a pregnancy study.

This clone was seen only a few times. V usage is TRBV5-4 and J usage is TRBJ1-1; 7 nucleotides agree with TRBD1. Germline assignment: CDR1 SGHNT and CDR2 YYREEE (reference sequence). Trimming removed 3 bases from V and 1 base from J; junction bases left unmatched: 6. This CDR3 contains 15 residues. CDR3 nucleotide sequence: TGTGCCAGCAGCTCAGACAGGGCGGGGAACACTGAAGCTTTCTTT. Its protein is CASSSDRAGNTEAFF.

V gene TRBV6-1 combines with J gene TRBJ2-1; TRBD2 matches 8 bases. The CDR3 runs 13 residues. V lost 7 bases and J lost 4; bases outside the gene matches: 3. The germline V gene has CDR1 MNHNS and CDR2 SASEGT. The CDR3 spells CASTASGYNEQFF. The CDR3 DNA is TGTGCCAGCACGGCTAGCGGGTACAATGAGCAGTTCTTC.

The J gene is TRBJ1-2, the V gene TRBV5-6; 7 positions agree with TRBD1. J lost 5 bases, V lost 0 bases, and 10 bases had no gene match. There are 16 residues in the CDR3. The germline V gene has CDR1 SGHDT and CDR2 YYEEEE. CDR3 loop: CASSLDRRGRGYGYTF. The CDR3 DNA is TGTGCCAGCAGCTTGGATCGGAGGGGGCGTGGGTATGGCTACACCTTC.

This rearrangement joins TRBV19 to TRBJ2-5; D unclear. The CDR3 spans 15 residues. With 4 bases removed from V and 1 base from J, the gap between germline ends came to 13 bases. CDR1 is LNHDA and CDR2 is SQIVND in the germline V gene (reference sequence). The CDR3 region is CASSTRVLSQETQYF. CDR3 DNA sequence: TGTGCCAGTAGTACACGGGTCCTCTCCCAAGAGACCCAGTACTTC. Looking up the rest from reference TRBV19 and TRBJ2-5 gives the full variable domain: DGGITQSPKYLFRKEGQNVTLSCEQNLNHDAMYWYRQDPGQGLRLIYYSQIVNDFQKGDIAEGYSVSREKKESFPLTVTSAQKNPTAFYLCASSTRVLSQETQYFGPGTRLLVL.

The chain has TRBV5-1 and TRBJ2-1; 8 nucleotides line up with TRBD1. Germline-derived CDR1 and CDR2 are SGHRS and YFSETQ. J lost 9 bases, V lost 0 bases, and 8 bases had no gene match. This CDR3 is built from 15 residues. The CDR3 bases are TGCGCCAGCAGCTTGGGGCAGGGGGCGTGGGGTGAGCAGTTCTTC. It codes for CASSLGQGAWGEQFF.

The chain couples TRBV5-6 to TRBJ2-3; perhaps TRBD2 as D (6 bases). The CDR3 sequence is 15 residues long. Per germline, CDR1 SGHDT and CDR2 YYEEEE. Trimming took off 4 bases at V and 2 bases at J, with 14 bases between the two ends. For the CDR3, the DNA is TGTGCCAGCAGCCTTGGGAGGTTTCACACAGATACGCAGTATTTT. Amino acids: CASSLGRFHTDTQYF.

The CDR3 spells CASSLRGVTPYNEQFF. In nucleotides, the CDR3 is TGTGCCAGTAGTCTCCGTGGAGTCACCCCCTACAATGAGCAGTTCTTC. V is TRBV19 and J is TRBJ2-1; D gene ambiguous. Germline V CDR1 and CDR2: LNHDA, SQIVND (reference sequence). The CDR3 has 16 residues. V shed 5 bases and J shed 2 bases, with 16 bases lying between them.

The rearrangement uses TRBV19 and TRBJ2-7, with a weak D call TRBD1 (6 bases). This CDR3 spans 14 amino acids. Germline CDR1 reads LNHDA; CDR2 reads SQIVND (reference sequence). V was clipped by 5 bases and J by 0 bases, with 11 bases between them. CDR3 nucleotide sequence: TGTGCCAGTAGTGAACAGGGATCCTCCTACGAGCAGTACTTC. Translating it yields CASSEQGSSYEQYF. Drawing the rest from reference TRBV19 and TRBJ2-7, the complete variable domain is DGGITQSPKYLFRKEGQNVTLSCEQNLNHDAMYWYRQDPGQGLRLIYYSQIVNDFQKGDIAEGYSVSREKKESFPLTVTSAQKNPTAFYLCASSEQGSSYEQYFGPGTRLTVT.

This clone turned up a few times. The chain uses TRBV11-2 and TRBJ2-7; 9 positions agree with TRBD1. V shed 5 bases and J 7 bases; nucleotides not matched to a gene: 6. The germline CDR1 and CDR2 sequences are SGHAT and FQNNGV. The CDR3 totals 13 residues. The CDR3 DNA is TGTGCCAGCAGCCCGGGACAGGGAAGAGAGCAGTACTTC. Translating gives CASSPGQGREQYF.